This paragraph covers one T cell receptor beta chain sequence. Trimming took 4 bases from V and 5 from J; bases not matched to a gene: 4. This CDR3 region has 14 residues. Germline V gene sequence: CDR1 MNHNS, CDR2 SASEGT. This entry comes from a study of technical replicates of blood from several donors. TCRdb keeps only in-frame clones here, not all; method: immunoSEQ multiplex PCR. The data show around 68,000 clones, with 90% to 95% seen just once and 0.37% held by the top ten. The sequence derives from a human donor in good health. Some clones in this sample may be carry-over from other donors' samples. The specimen was T cells isolated from PBMCs. The gene calls are TRBV6-1 and TRBJ1-1, with 10 bases aligning to TRBD1. The DNA of the CDR3 is TGTGCCAGCAGTGCGGGACAGGGGAGGACTGAAGCTTTCTTT. Translated: CASSAGQGRTEAFF.